A single T cell receptor (beta chain) is shown here with its context. The germline CDR1 and CDR2 sequences are MGHRA and YSYEKL. The V segment lost 4 bases and the J segment 4 bases; nucleotides outside the gene matches: 11. This CDR3 spans 17 amino acids. The data are from a study of blood T cell repertoires in COVID-19. Study-wide context: Collection of acute and convalescent COVID-19 samples took place in the United States, Italy and Spain. From T cells, B-cell-depleted T cells, or PBMCs came the material, which was cDNA or gDNA.

Generated by immunoSEQ multiplex PCR, the TCRdb table keeps only in-frame clones and is missing some. Of about 60,000 clones listed, roughly 86% are singletons. This chain uses TRBV4-1 with TRBJ2-2, with TRBD2 matching 8 bases. This TCR was sampled from a woman of 80 years or more with acute or convalescent COVID-19. The specimen was peripheral blood. CDR3 DNA: TGCGCCAGCAGCCTCTCCCCGGCCAGCGGGAGCACCGGGGAGCTGTTTTTT. Encoded protein: CASSLSPASGSTGELFF.